These T cell receptor beta chains were read from a single sample in a study of T cell repertoires in cytomegalovirus infection. TCRdb re-analysed the reads in MiXCR, keeping a single row per CDR3 protein. The sample records about 330,000 distinct CDR3 sequences, 9% to 9.5% being singletons. Sequencing was done on a sample of PBMCs. The receptors derive from a human donor in good health (CMV status not recorded). Some clones in this sample may be carry-over from other donors' samples. Each CDR3 is given with its conserved first and last residue. D genes are given only for firm matches.

D | J | V | CDR3
NA | TRBJ1-2 | TRBV11-2 | CASSSGPTNYGYTF
TRBD2 | TRBJ2-1 | TRBV20-1 | CSAGLAGGLPFF
TRBD1 | TRBJ2-6 | TRBV5-4 | CASSAGQGVLSGANVLTF
TRBD2 | TRBJ2-7 | TRBV6-5 | CASSYSLAGGLHEQYF
NA | TRBJ2-4 | TRBV6-2/TRBV6-3 | CATRTGKNIQYF
TRBD1 | TRBJ1-6 | TRBV6-1 | CASSEGQLIPLHF
NA | TRBJ2-5 | TRBV19 | CASGREETQYF
NA | TRBJ2-3 | TRBV7-2 | CASSPGTGLGTDTQYF
NA | TRBJ1-5 | TRBV7-8 | CASSLTGVQPQHF
TRBD2 | TRBJ2-7 | TRBV7-2 | CASSLRTSGSYEQYF
TRBD1 | TRBJ1-6 | TRBV7-2 | CASSLGTGWDSPLHF
NA | TRBJ1-1 | TRBV28 | CASSLFGGGNTEAFF
TRBD2 | TRBJ2-1 | TRBV9 | CASSAYLAGVDGEQFF
NA | TRBJ2-7 | TRBV9 | CASSVAQGPTYEQYF
NA | TRBJ2-3 | TRBV10-3 | CAISASVEGQYF
TRBD1 | TRBJ2-4 | TRBV18 | CASSPQQGAENIQYF
TRBD2 | TRBJ2-7 | TRBV11-1 | CASSWSGSSYEQYF
NA | TRBJ1-2 | TRBV7-2 | CASSSAVLTGTPKIWGYTF
TRBD1 | TRBJ2-1 | TRBV6-2/TRBV6-3 | CASHDRGYNEQFF
NA | TRBJ2-6 | TRBV7-2 | CASSTIQSSGANVLTF
TRBD1 | TRBJ2-7 | TRBV6-1 | CASSRIQGRRDEQYF
TRBD1 | TRBJ2-1 | TRBV29-1 | CSVESTGESSYNEQFF
TRBD2 | TRBJ2-5 | TRBV7-2 | CASSPSGSSVETQYF
NA | TRBJ2-7 | TRBV2 | CASSIDRISSYEQYF
TRBD1 | TRBJ1-1 | TRBV28 | CASSLSGTGNTEAFF
TRBD2 | TRBJ2-5 | TRBV6-6 | CASSYSRGGSGRAPETQYF
NA | TRBJ2-2 | TRBV7-2 | CASSPRQSNTGELFF
TRBD2 | TRBJ2-7 | TRBV6-1 | CVTTSATYEQYF
NA | TRBJ1-2 | TRBV7-6 | CASSLAPTVDQGYTF
NA | TRBJ2-7 | TRBV11-2 | CASSFRAARRGYEQYF
NA | TRBJ1-4 | TRBV12-3/TRBV12-4 | CASSRDWGVPKLFF
TRBD2 | TRBJ2-5 | TRBV7-8 | CASSRLAGGVTETQYF
NA | TRBJ2-5 | TRBV10-3 | CAIRRGGTGETQYF
NA | TRBJ2-4 | TRBV7-9 | CASTHLEVDKNIQYF
TRBD2 | TRBJ2-7 | TRBV7-8 | CASRLGTSYEQYF
NA | TRBJ1-1 | TRBV24-1 | CATSDPGPNTEAFF
NA | TRBJ2-5 | TRBV2 | CASSDWTDGETQYF
TRBD1 | TRBJ1-5 | TRBV12-3/TRBV12-4 | CASRGQGVHQPQHF
TRBD2 | TRBJ2-5 | TRBV7-8 | CASRAPGLAGDAQETQYF